This TCR beta chain was captured in a study of T cells after yellow fever vaccination. Background on the study: Low-cell-number fractions were prepared with SMART-Seq v4 Ultra Low Input. Study results and limitations: A minor fraction of clonotypes spanned both CD4 and CD8 compartments.

5'RACE template switching added a universal primer site and UMIs to TCR cDNA. TCRdb independently ran MiXCR on the 5' RACE reads; one entry per CDR3 protein. The sample carries 500,000 to 650,000 distinct CDR3 sequences, around an eighth recorded once. In the case of this clonotype: Its antigen is not known.

This receptor was obtained from a man younger than 40 who received the YFV17D yellow fever vaccine. The source was PBMCs, collected on the day of the yellow fever booster vaccination.

The CDR3 DNA sequence: TGTGCCAGCAGTACTACGGAGGGGGAGACCCAGTACTTC. Translating it yields CASSTTEGETQYF. This chain uses TRBV12-3 or TRBV12-4 with TRBJ2-5; perhaps TRBD2 as D (6 bases). Trimming took 5 bases from V and 5 from J, leaving 12 bases between them. This CDR3 has 13 amino acids.